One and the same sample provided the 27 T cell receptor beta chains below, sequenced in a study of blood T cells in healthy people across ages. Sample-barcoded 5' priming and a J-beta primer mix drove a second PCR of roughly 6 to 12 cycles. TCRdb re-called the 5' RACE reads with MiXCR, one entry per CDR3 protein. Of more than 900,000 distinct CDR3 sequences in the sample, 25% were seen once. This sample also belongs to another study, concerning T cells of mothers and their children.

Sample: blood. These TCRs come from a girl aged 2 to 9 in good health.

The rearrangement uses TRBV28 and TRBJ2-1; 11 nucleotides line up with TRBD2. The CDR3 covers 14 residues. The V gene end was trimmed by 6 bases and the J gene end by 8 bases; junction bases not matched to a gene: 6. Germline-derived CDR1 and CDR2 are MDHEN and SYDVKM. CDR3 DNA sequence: TGTGCCAGCAGACTAGCGGGAGTTTTCTATGAGCAGTTCTTC. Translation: CASRLAGVFYEQFF.

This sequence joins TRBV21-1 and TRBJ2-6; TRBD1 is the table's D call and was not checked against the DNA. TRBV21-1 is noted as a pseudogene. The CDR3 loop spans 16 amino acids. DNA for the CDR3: TGTGCCAGCGACGAAAGGGGGGGCTGTGGGGCCAACGTCCTGACTTTC. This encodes CASDERGGCGANVLTF.

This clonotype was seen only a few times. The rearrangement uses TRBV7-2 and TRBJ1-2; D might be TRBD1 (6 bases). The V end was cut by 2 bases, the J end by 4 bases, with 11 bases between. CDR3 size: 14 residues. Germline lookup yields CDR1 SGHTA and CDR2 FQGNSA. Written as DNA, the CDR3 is TGTGCCAGCAGCTTAAGGGGGGCAGTCTATGGCTACACCTTC. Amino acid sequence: CASSLRGAVYGYTF.

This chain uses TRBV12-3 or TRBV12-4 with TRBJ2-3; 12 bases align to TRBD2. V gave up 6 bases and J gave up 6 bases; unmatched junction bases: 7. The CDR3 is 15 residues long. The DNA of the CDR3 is TGTGCCAGCAGGCAGACTAGCGGGAGTATTGATACGCAGTATTTT. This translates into CASRQTSGSIDTQYF.

The CDR3 region has the DNA TGTGCCAGCAGTTTCGAGGACAGGTTTAAACGCGGCTACACCTTC. Its translation: CASSFEDRFKRGYTF. The chain joins TRBV28 to TRBJ1-2; TRBD1 matches at 7 bases. The CDR3 sequence is 15 residues long. From germline, CDR1 is MDHEN and CDR2 SYDVKM. V trimming: 3 bases; J trimming: 8 bases; junction bases outside the gene matches: 12.

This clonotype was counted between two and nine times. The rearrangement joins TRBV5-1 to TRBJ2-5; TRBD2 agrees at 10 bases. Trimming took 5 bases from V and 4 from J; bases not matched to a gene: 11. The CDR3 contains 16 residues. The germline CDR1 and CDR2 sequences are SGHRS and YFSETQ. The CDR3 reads CASSSASGSRGETQYF. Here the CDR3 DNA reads TGCGCCAGCAGTTCGGCTAGCGGGAGTAGGGGAGAGACCCAGTACTTC.

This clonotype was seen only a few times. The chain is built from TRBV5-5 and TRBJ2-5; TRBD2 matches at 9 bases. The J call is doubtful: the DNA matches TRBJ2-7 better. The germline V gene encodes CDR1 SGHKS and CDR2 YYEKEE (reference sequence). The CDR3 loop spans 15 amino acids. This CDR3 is CASSLLAGSTYEQYF. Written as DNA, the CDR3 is TGTGCCAGCAGCCTACTAGCGGGCTCTACCTACGAGCAGTACTTC.

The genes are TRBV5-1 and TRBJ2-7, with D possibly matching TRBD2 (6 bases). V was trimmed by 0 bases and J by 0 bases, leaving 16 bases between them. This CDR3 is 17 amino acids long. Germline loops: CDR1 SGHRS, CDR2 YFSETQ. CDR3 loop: CASSLAREAGHSYEQYF. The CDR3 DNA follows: TGCGCCAGCAGCTTGGCCAGGGAGGCAGGGCACTCCTACGAGCAGTACTTC.

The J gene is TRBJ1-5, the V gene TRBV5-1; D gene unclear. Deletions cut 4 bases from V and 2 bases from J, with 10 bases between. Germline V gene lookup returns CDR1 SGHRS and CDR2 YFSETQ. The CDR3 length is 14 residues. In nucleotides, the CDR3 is TGCGCCAGCAGCAGCTGGGGAGGCAATCAGCCCCAGCATTTT. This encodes CASSSWGGNQPQHF.

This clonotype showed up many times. CDR3 protein: CASSASPGQGWDEQFF. CDR3 DNA sequence: TGTGCCAGCAGTGCCTCACCGGGACAGGGTTGGGATGAGCAGTTCTTC. The chain recombines TRBV6-1 with TRBJ2-1, with 9 positions matching TRBD1. Germline V gene data show CDR1 as MNHNS and CDR2 as SASEGT. This CDR3 spans 16 amino acids. With V trimmed by 4 bases and J by 8 bases, 12 bases remained unmatched.

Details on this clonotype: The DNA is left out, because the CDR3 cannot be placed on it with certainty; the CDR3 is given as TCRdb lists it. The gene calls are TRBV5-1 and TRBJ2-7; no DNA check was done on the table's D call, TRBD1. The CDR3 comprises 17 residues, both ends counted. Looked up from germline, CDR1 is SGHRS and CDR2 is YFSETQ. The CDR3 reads CASERTGNLGTGYEQYF.

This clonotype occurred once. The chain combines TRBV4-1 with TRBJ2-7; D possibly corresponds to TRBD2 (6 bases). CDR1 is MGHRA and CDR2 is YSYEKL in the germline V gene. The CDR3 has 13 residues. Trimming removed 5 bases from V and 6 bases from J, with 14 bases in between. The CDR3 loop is CASSLRLEGEQYF. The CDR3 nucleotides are TGCGCCAGCAGCTTACGACTAGAAGGCGAGCAGTACTTC.

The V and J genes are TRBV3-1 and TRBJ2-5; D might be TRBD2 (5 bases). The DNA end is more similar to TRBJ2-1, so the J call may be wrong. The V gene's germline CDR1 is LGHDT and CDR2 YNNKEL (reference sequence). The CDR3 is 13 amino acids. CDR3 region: CASRSGSGDEQFF. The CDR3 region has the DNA TGTGCCAGCAGGAGCGGTTCTGGGGATGAGCAGTTCTTC.

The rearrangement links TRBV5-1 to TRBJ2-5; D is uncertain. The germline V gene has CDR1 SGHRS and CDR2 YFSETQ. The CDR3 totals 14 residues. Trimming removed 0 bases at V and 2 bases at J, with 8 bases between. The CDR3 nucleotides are TGCGCCAGCAGCTTGGTCGGCAGGCAAGAGACCCAGTACTTC. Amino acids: CASSLVGRQETQYF.

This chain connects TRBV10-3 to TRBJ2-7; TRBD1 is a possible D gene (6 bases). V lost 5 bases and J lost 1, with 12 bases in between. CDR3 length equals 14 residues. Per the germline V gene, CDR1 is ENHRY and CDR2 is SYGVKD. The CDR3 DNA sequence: TGTGCCATCAGTCGGACAGCCCCGTCCTACGAGCAGTACTTC. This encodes CAISRTAPSYEQYF.

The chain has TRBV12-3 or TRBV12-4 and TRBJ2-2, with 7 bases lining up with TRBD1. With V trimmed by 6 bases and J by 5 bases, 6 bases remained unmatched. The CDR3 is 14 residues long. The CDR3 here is CASSRGTATGELFF. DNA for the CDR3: TGTGCCAGCAGCCGAGGGACAGCGACCGGGGAGCTGTTTTTT.

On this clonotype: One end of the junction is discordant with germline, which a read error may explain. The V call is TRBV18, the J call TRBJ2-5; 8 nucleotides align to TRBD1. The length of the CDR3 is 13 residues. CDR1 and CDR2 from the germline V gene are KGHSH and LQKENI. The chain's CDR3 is CAGSGGNQETQYF. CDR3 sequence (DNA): TGTGCCGGCTCAGGGGGCAACCAAGAGACCCAGTACTTC.

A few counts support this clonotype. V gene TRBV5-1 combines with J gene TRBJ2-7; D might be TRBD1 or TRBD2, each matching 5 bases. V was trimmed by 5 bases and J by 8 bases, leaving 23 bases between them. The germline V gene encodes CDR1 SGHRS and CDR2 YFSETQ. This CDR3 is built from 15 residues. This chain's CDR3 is CASRSAGTREEKQYF. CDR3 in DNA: TGCGCCAGCAGGTCGGCCGGGACCCGCGAGGAGAAGCAGTACTTC.

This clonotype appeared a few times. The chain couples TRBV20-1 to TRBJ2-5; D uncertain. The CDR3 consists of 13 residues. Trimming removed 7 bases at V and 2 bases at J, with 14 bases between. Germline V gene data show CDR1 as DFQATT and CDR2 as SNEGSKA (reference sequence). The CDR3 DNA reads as TGCAGTGGAAGAAGTCAGAAGCAAGAGACCCAGTACTTC. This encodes CSGRSQKQETQYF.

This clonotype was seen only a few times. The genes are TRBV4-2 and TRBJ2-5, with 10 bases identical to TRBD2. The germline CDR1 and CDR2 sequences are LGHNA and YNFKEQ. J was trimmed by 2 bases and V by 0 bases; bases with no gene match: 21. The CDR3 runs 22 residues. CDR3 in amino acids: CASSQDAQYPRGLAAKQETQYF. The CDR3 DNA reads TGTGCCAGCAGCCAAGATGCCCAATACCCCCGAGGACTAGCGGCTAAACAAGAGACCCAGTACTTC.

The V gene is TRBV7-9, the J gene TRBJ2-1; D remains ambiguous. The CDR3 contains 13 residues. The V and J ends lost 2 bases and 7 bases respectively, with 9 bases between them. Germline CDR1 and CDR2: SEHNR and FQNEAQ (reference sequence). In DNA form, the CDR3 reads TGTGCCAGCAGCTTAACCCCCTTTAATGAGCAGTTCTTC. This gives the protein CASSLTPFNEQFF.

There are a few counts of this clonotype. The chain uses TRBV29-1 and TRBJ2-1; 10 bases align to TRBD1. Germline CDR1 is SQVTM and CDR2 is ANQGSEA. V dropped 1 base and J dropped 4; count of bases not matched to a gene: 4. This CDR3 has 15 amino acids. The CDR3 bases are TGCAGCGTTGAAGGACAGGGGGCGCAGTACAATGAGCAGTTCTTC. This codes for CSVEGQGAQYNEQFF.

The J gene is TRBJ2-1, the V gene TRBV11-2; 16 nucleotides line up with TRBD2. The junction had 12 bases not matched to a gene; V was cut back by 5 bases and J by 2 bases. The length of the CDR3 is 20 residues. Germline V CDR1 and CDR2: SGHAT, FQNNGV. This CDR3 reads CASSQPGLAGGQLAYNEQFF. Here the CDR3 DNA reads TGTGCCAGCAGCCAACCGGGACTAGCGGGGGGGCAACTAGCCTACAATGAGCAGTTCTTC.

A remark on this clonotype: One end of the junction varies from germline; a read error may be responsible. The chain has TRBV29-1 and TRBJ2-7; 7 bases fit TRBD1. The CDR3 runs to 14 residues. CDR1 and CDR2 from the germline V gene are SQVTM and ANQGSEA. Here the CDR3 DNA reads TGCAGCGTTGAGGCGACAGGGAATTCCTACGAACAGTACTTC. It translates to CSVEATGNSYEQYF.

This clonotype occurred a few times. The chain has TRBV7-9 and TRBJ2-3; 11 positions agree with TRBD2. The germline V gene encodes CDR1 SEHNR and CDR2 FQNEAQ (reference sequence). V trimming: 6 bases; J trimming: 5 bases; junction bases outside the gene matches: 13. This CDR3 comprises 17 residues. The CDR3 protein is CASSPTNLAGGGDTQYF. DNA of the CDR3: TGTGCCAGCAGTCCAACGAACCTAGCGGGAGGAGGAGATACGCAGTATTTT.

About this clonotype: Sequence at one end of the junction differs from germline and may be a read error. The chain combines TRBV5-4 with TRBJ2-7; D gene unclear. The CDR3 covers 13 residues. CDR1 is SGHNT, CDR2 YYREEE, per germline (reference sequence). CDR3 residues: CASSYGSTYEQHF. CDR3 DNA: TGTGCCAGCAGCTACGGGTCTACCTACGAGCAGCACTTC.

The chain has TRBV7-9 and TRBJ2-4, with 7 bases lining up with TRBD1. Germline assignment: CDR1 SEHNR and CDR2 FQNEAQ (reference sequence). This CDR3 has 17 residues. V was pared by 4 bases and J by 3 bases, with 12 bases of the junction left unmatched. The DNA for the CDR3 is TGTGCCAGCAGCTCAACCTACAGGGGAGATAGCAAAAACATTCAGTACTTC. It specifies CASSSTYRGDSKNIQYF.